This T cell receptor beta chain was recovered during a study of blood T cell repertoires in COVID-19 (dated by TCRdb to about 2020). Notes on the research overall: Collaborator samples came from the United States, Italy and Spain and covered acute and convalescent phases of COVID-19. The material from the prospective study consisted of cDNA or gDNA derived from T cells, B-cell-depleted T cells, or PBMCs. Sample metadata almost always included a de-identified subject ID, COVID-19 status, age in years and sex. The samples were drawn from two sources: the first 160 participants of the ongoing ImmuneRACE study, and 950 to 1,500 subjects contributed by 6 global collaborators. Subjects who had been exposed to COVID-19, were actively infected with it, or had recovered from it provided the deeply sampled blood TCRbeta repertoires that made up the dataset. Where available, HLA class I and class II types were taken from metadata supplied by the sample provider and were not determined by assay-based typing. The repertoires were released in a freely available public database intended as a resource for research on the immune response to SARS-CoV-2.

The collaborating institutions used their own protocols to collect whole blood in K2EDTA tubes. For TCRbeta analysis, collaborators shipped samples as frozen whole blood, isolated PBMCs, or DNA extracted from either of those sample types. Summary of the overall study and its limitations: The quantity of clinical and demographic metadata differed by source and by participant and was supplied without curation.

TCRbeta CDR3 regions were amplified from genomic DNA using the immunoSEQ Assay, a bias-controlled multiplex PCR. The study's own analysis went as follows. The number of nucleated cells in each sample was estimated by amplification of reference gene primers within the assay. To quantify the absolute abundance of each unique TCRbeta CDR3 rearrangement, sequence reads were collapsed and filtered. For each sample, productive Simpson clonality was calculated as the square root of Simpson's diversity index over productive rearrangements. Sourced from immuneACCESS, this table was stored by TCRdb with only in-frame sequences that have V and J called. A share of the clones is absent; for the studies checked, an unresolved V gene accounts for under half, and the remainder has no known explanation. V and J calls and clone size are given by that table; D and trimming were obtained from the DNA. Within this sample are roughly 50,000 clones, with roughly four fifths of them counted one time only. The top ten clones comprise approximately 5.4% of the sample.

Concerning this clone: Its antigen target is currently unknown. There are no base qualities to consult, and no much larger clone falls within one base.

The CDR3 runs 17 amino acids, cysteine and phenylalanine included. CDR3 DNA is the only sequence kept; it has 51 bases, read in frame from the first base. Trimming takes 1 base from V and 1 base from J, and the germline ends sit 13 bases apart. Via the germline V gene, CDR1 is MNHNS and CDR2 SASEGT. The receptor was derived from a woman aged 55-70 years with acute or convalescent COVID-19. The rearranged chain carries TRBV6-1 and TRBJ1-4; no D segment can be confidently identified. The sample was peripheral blood. Read as DNA, the sequence is TGTGCCAGCAGTGAAGAACGTGGAGGTAGAACTAATGAAAAACTGTTTTTT. Its amino acids are CASSEERGGRTNEKLFF.